A single sample is the source of the 27 T cell receptor beta chains below, sequenced in a study of blood T cell repertoires in COVID-19 (dated by TCRdb to about 2020). Library method: the immunoSEQ multiplex PCR assay. What TCRdb holds here is the immuneACCESS table cut down to in-frame rearrangements. Part of the clones is not present; checked against another copy, under half of the missing clones reflect an unresolved V gene, and the others are unexplained. Present in this sample are over 250,000 clones, 83% of which were seen just once. The ten largest clones take up over 8.5% of the sample. The sample was peripheral blood. The receptor set was obtained from a woman aged 50 to 60 who had recovered from COVID-19.

The rearrangement links TRBV4-1 to TRBJ2-7; 14 positions match TRBD2. From germline, CDR1 is MGHRA and CDR2 YSYEKL. V lost 4 bases and J lost 0; bases outside the gene matches: 5. The CDR3 length is 17 residues. Written as DNA, the CDR3 is TGCGCCAGCAGCCGAGGACTAGCGGGGGGCGGCTCCTACGAGCAGTACTTC. Its protein product is CASSRGLAGGGSYEQYF.

This sequence joins TRBV9 and TRBJ2-2; 13 bases are a match to TRBD2. The V gene's germline CDR1 is SGDLS and CDR2 YYNGEE. This CDR3 is 17 amino acids long. J lost 6 bases, V lost 3 bases, and 8 bases had no gene match. For the CDR3, the DNA is TGTGCCAGCAGCGCAGCAGGACTAGCGGGAGTTCCCGGGGAGCTGTTTTTT. Amino acid sequence: CASSAAGLAGVPGELFF.

The CDR3 nucleotides are TGCGCCAGCAGCCAAGCCAGGGGACTAGCGGGGACCTACAATGAGCAGTTCTTC. Translating it yields CASSQARGLAGTYNEQFF. The rearrangement uses TRBV4-3 and TRBJ2-1; the match to TRBD2 covers 13 bases. The germline V gene has CDR1 LGHNA and CDR2 YSLEER. V lost 1 base to trimming and J lost 2 bases; unmatched junction nucleotides: 5. This CDR3 contains 18 residues.

This chain links TRBV15 with TRBJ2-1, with TRBD1 identical over 7 bases. The trim removed 1 base at V and 7 bases at J, leaving 7 bases unmatched. The CDR3 sequence is 15 residues long. The germline V gene has CDR1 LNHNV and CDR2 YYDKDF (reference sequence). The CDR3 DNA is TGTGCCACCAGCAGAGTCACAGGGGCTAGGAATGAGCAGTTCTTC. Translation gives CATSRVTGARNEQFF.

The chain employs TRBV30 and TRBJ2-2, with 12 bases aligning to TRBD2. The CDR3 covers 15 residues. V shed 4 bases, J shed 3 bases, and the junction held 3 bases outside the gene matches. CDR1 and CDR2 from the germline V gene are GTSNPN and SVGIG (reference sequence). The CDR3 nucleotides read TGTGCCTGGACCGGACTAGCGGGATACACCGGGGAGCTGTTTTTT. This sequence encodes CAWTGLAGYTGELFF. Full variable domain (remainder filled in from reference TRBV30 and TRBJ2-2): SQTIHQWPATLVQPVGSPLSLECTVEGTSNPNLYWYRQAAGRGLQLLFYSVGIGQISSEVPQNLSASRPQDRQFILSSKKLLLSDSGFYLCAWTGLAGYTGELFFGEGSRLTVL.

This chain links TRBV3-1 (or the pseudogene TRBV3-2) with TRBJ2-5, with D perhaps matching TRBD1 (5 bases). Deletions cut 0 bases from V and 1 base from J, with 12 bases between. The CDR3 is made up of 16 amino acids. The V gene's germline CDR1 is LGHDT and CDR2 YNNKEL (reference sequence). For the CDR3, the DNA is TGTGCCAGCAGCCAAGATCCAGGGTGGGCCCAAGAGACCCAGTACTTC. It translates to CASSQDPGWAQETQYF.

The chain employs TRBV6-6 and TRBJ1-1; no reliable D call. Germline loops: CDR1 MNHNY, CDR2 SVGAGI (reference sequence). Trimming stripped 3 bases from V and 1 base from J, with 15 bases between. CDR3 length equals 16 residues. This chain's CDR3 is CASSYRHQQANTEAFF. The CDR3 bases are TGTGCCAGCAGTTATCGACATCAACAAGCGAACACTGAAGCTTTCTTT.

V usage is TRBV7-9 and J usage is TRBJ2-7; TRBD1 matches at 7 bases. Looked up from germline, CDR1 is SEHNR and CDR2 is FQNEAQ (reference sequence). Unmatched junction bases numbered 2, after V lost 3 bases and J lost 0 bases. This CDR3 contains 14 residues. CDR3 protein: CASSLTGFSYEQYF. In DNA form, the CDR3 reads TGTGCCAGCAGCTTGACAGGGTTCTCCTACGAGCAGTACTTC.

The chain employs TRBV7-9 and TRBJ1-1, with D hard to call. V lost 2 bases and J lost 8, with 9 bases in between. Per the germline V gene, CDR1 is SEHNR and CDR2 is FQNEAQ (reference sequence). The CDR3 runs to 12 residues. The CDR3 region is CASSLHGREAFF. The CDR3 coding sequence is TGTGCCAGCAGCTTACACGGGAGGGAAGCTTTCTTT.

The rearrangement uses TRBV5-6 and TRBJ1-2; D is unresolved. The germline V and J ends were trimmed by 3 bases and 2 bases, with 11 bases remaining between them. The CDR3 consists of 14 residues. CDR1 is SGHDT and CDR2 is YYEEEE in the germline V gene. CDR3 amino acids: CASSSWAQNYGYTF. DNA for the CDR3: TGTGCCAGCAGCTCGTGGGCACAGAACTATGGCTACACCTTC. Full variable domain (missing parts from reference TRBV5-6 and TRBJ1-2): DAGVTQSPTHLIKTRGQQVTLRCSPKSGHDTVSWYQQALGQGPQFIFQYYEEEERQRGNFPDRFSGHQFPNYSSELNVNALLLGDSALYLCASSSWAQNYGYTFGSGTRLTVV.

The genes are TRBV20-1 and TRBJ2-7; 7 bases agree with TRBD1. There are 10 residues in the CDR3. V was clipped by 7 bases and J by 5 bases; unmatched bases: 2. Looked up from germline, CDR1 is DFQATT and CDR2 is SNEGSKA (reference sequence). CDR3 sequence reads: CSVTGHEQYF. The CDR3 coding sequence is TGCAGTGTGACAGGGCACGAGCAGTACTTC.

Comment on this clone: Germline and junction disagree at one end, which may indicate a read error. The rearrangement joins TRBV4-1 to TRBJ2-1, with TRBD1 identical over 10 bases. From germline, CDR1 is MGHRA and CDR2 YSYEKL. CDR3 length: 13 residues. This CDR3 is CASSQTRDRGGIF. CDR3 DNA sequence: TGCGCCAGCAGCCAGACCCGGGACAGGGGAGGGATCTTC.

The rearrangement joins TRBV6-1 to TRBJ1-3; D is perhaps TRBD1 (5 bases). Per the germline V gene, CDR1 is MNHNS and CDR2 is SASEGT. The CDR3 runs to 15 residues. Trimming pared 2 bases from V and 6 bases from J, leaving 14 bases between. CDR3 protein: CASSEPRTYANTIYF. CDR3 bases: TGTGCCAGCAGTGAACCGAGGACATATGCAAACACCATATATTTT.

The gene calls are TRBV6-5 and TRBJ1-3; 7 bases fit TRBD1. The CDR3 is 16 amino acids. Germline V gene data show CDR1 as MNHEY and CDR2 as SVGAGI. J was trimmed by 4 bases and V by 0 bases; bases with no gene match: 6. CDR3 region: CASSYSSDRAGNTIYF. CDR3 bases: TGTGCCAGCAGTTACTCGAGTGACAGGGCGGGAAACACCATATATTTT.

The CDR3 loop is CASSLQGAGELFF. The DNA for the CDR3 is TGCGCCAGCAGCTTGCAGGGGGCCGGGGAGCTGTTTTTT. The genes are TRBV5-1 and TRBJ2-2, with 7 positions matching TRBD1. The CDR3 totals 13 residues. Germline V CDR1 and CDR2: SGHRS, YFSETQ. Unmatched junction bases numbered 0, after V lost 1 base and J lost 6 bases.

This rearrangement joins TRBV19 to TRBJ2-1, with D perhaps matching TRBD1 (6 bases). The CDR3 has 13 amino acids. Per germline, CDR1 LNHDA and CDR2 SQIVND (reference sequence). V was pared by 10 bases and J by 6 bases, with 16 bases between. The CDR3 DNA is TGTGCCACAGAACTTGACAGGTTCAATGAGCAGTTCTTC. This codes for CATELDRFNEQFF.

This CDR3 reads CASSPSSGGYHEQYF. Written as DNA, the CDR3 is TGTGCCAGCAGTCCCTCTAGCGGGGGTTATCACGAGCAGTACTTC. The gene calls are TRBV28 and TRBJ2-7, with TRBD2 matching over 10 bases. The CDR3 length is 15 residues. V dropped 5 bases and J dropped 5; count of bases not matched to a gene: 9. Per the germline V gene, CDR1 is MDHEN and CDR2 is SYDVKM.

This rearrangement joins TRBV20-1 to TRBJ2-7; 9 positions match TRBD1. This CDR3 comprises 16 residues. Germline V gene lookup returns CDR1 DFQATT and CDR2 SNEGSKA (reference sequence). V was clipped by 3 bases and J by 6 bases; unmatched bases: 15. The CDR3: CSASESLDRGLGEQYF. The CDR3 bases are TGCAGTGCTAGTGAGAGTTTGGACAGGGGACTTGGCGAGCAGTACTTC.

The chain links TRBV30 to TRBJ1-2; 7 bases are shared with TRBD1. The germline V gene has CDR1 GTSNPN and CDR2 SVGIG (reference sequence). Trimming removed 4 bases from V and 7 bases from J; junction bases left unmatched: 15. The CDR3 extends over 15 amino acids. CDR3 amino acids: CAWTNGAGGVGGYTF. The CDR3 DNA sequence: TGTGCCTGGACCAACGGGGCAGGGGGTGTAGGTGGCTACACCTTC.

V is TRBV19 and J is TRBJ1-1; D gene uncertain. The CDR3 runs 15 residues. The germline V and J ends were trimmed by 5 bases and 1 base, with 14 bases remaining between them. The germline CDR1 and CDR2 sequences are LNHDA and SQIVND (reference sequence). The CDR3 DNA sequence: TGTGCCAGTAGTTTTTCGCCCACGGGGAACACTGAAGCTTTCTTT. Protein product: CASSFSPTGNTEAFF.

The J gene is TRBJ2-2, the V gene TRBV3-1 (or the pseudogene TRBV3-2); TRBD1 agrees at 10 bases. The V segment lost 4 bases and the J segment 2 bases; nucleotides outside the gene matches: 16. Looked up from germline, CDR1 is LGHDT and CDR2 is YNNKEL (reference sequence). The CDR3 totals 20 residues. For the CDR3, the DNA is TGTGCCAGCAGCCCCCCCCCAGGGACAGGGGACGGTCTAAACACCGGGGAGCTGTTTTTT. Translating gives CASSPPPGTGDGLNTGELFF.

The chain uses TRBV7-3 and TRBJ2-7, with 10 bases that match TRBD1. Germline V CDR1 and CDR2: SGHTA, FQGTGA. This CDR3 contains 14 residues. V shed 5 bases, J shed 7 bases, and the junction held 8 bases outside the gene matches. This CDR3 reads CASSTGTGAGEQYF. The CDR3 DNA follows: TGTGCCAGCAGCACAGGGACAGGGGCGGGAGAGCAGTACTTC.

The chain recombines TRBV19 with TRBJ1-2, with D possibly being TRBD1 (5 bases). V lost 5 bases and J lost 4, with 14 bases in between. The CDR3 runs to 14 residues. Germline-derived CDR1 and CDR2 are LNHDA and SQIVND (reference sequence). CDR3: CASSPDSPRYGYTF. Written as DNA, the CDR3 is TGTGCCAGTAGTCCCGACAGCCCCCGCTATGGCTACACCTTC.

This chain's CDR3 is CASSDTGGLTDTQYF. The CDR3 DNA reads as TGTGCCAGCAGCGATACAGGGGGCTTAACAGATACGCAGTATTTT. This chain links TRBV6-2 or TRBV6-3 with TRBJ2-3, with TRBD1 identical over 9 bases. Germline-derived CDR1 and CDR2 are MNHEY and SVGEGT. Trimming at V came to 6 bases and at J to 3 bases, leaving 7 bases not matched to a gene. The CDR3 has 15 residues.

The chain combines TRBV5-1 with TRBJ2-3; weak D call: TRBD2 (5 bases). Trimming pared 0 bases from V and 6 bases from J, leaving 14 bases between. This CDR3 is 15 amino acids long. The germline CDR1 and CDR2 sequences are SGHRS and YFSETQ. CDR3 DNA: TGCGCCAGCAGCTTGGAGGTTGGACCGGGGGATACGCAGTATTTT. This gives the protein CASSLEVGPGDTQYF.

In its sample, this clone was seen once. This sequence joins TRBV5-4 and TRBJ2-7; 11 nucleotides align to TRBD2. J was trimmed by 5 bases and V by 3 bases; bases with no gene match: 13. The CDR3 covers 17 residues. Germline CDR1 and CDR2: SGHNT and YYREEE (reference sequence). CDR3 in amino acids: CASSSGLAAAGRDEQYF. CDR3 bases: TGTGCCAGCAGCTCGGGACTAGCGGCCGCGGGAAGAGACGAGCAGTACTTC.

The rearrangement joins TRBV28 to TRBJ1-3; 7 bases match TRBD1. The CDR3 has 14 residues. Germline V lookup: CDR1 MDHEN, CDR2 SYDVKM. V lost 6 bases, J lost 3 bases, and 5 bases stayed unmatched. The chain's CDR3 is CASREGAHGNTIYF. Here the CDR3 DNA reads TGTGCCAGCAGGGAGGGGGCGCATGGAAACACCATATATTTT.